A selection of T cell receptor beta chains follows, all from one sample in a study of CD8 T cells in Susac syndrome. MiXCR, applied by TCRdb to the immunoSEQ multiplex PCR reads, yields one record per CDR3 protein. The repertoire includes around 200,000 distinct CDR3 sequences, about 95% of them detected once, and roughly 0.1% sits in the top ten. The sample was CD4+ T cells from PBMCs. The receptor source for this set is a human donor in good health. Each CDR3 is given with its conserved first and last residue. The D gene is left open where the match is weak. Size values are once, few and many counts, or a class for expanded clones, and some rows have none.

j_call,clone_size,d_call,v_call,cdr3_aa,cdr3_nt
TRBJ2-3,-,TRBD2,TRBV29-1,CSGGRDGGTQYF,TGCAGCGGCGGGAGGGATGGAGGTACGCAGTATTTT
TRBJ1-2,-,TRBD1,TRBV20-1,CSARAGQGPYGYTF,TGCAGTGCTAGAGCCGGACAGGGACCCTATGGCTACACCTTC
TRBJ2-2,-,-,TRBV3-1,CASSQLSHGELFF,TGTGCCAGCAGCCAACTTTCACACGGGGAGCTGTTTTTT
TRBJ1-3,-,-,TRBV6-6,CASSWDKSSGNTIYF,TGTGCCAGCAGCTGGGACAAGAGCTCTGGAAACACCATATATTTT
TRBJ2-3,-,-,TRBV5-1,CASSLEVSTDTQYF,TGCGCCAGCAGCTTGGAGGTCAGCACAGATACGCAGTATTTT
TRBJ2-3,once,-,TRBV20-1,CSARDPRGAADTQYF,TGCAGTGCTAGAGATCCCCGGGGGGCCGCAGATACGCAGTATTTT
TRBJ2-2,-,-,TRBV30,CAWSVAPGPNTGELFF,TGTGCCTGGAGTGTAGCCCCGGGACCAAACACCGGGGAGCTGTTTTTT
TRBJ2-3,-,-,TRBV28,CASRPSDESSTDTQYF,TGTGCCAGCAGGCCTAGCGACGAGTCTAGCACAGATACGCAGTATTTT
TRBJ1-2,-,TRBD1,TRBV9,CASIKDRVIYGYTF,TGTGCCAGCATCAAGGACAGGGTTATCTATGGCTACACCTTC
TRBJ1-5,-,-,TRBV20-1,CSARDRHAAPSSNQPQHF,TGCAGTGCTAGAGATAGGCACGCGGCCCCCTCGAGCAATCAGCCCCAGCATTTT
TRBJ2-1,-,-,TRBV5-6,CASSLVFGSGQFF,TGTGCCAGCAGCTTGGTGTTCGGTAGCGGGCAGTTCTTC
TRBJ2-3,-,-,TRBV20-1,CSAIREWADTQYF,TGCAGTGCTATCAGAGAATGGGCAGATACGCAGTATTTT
TRBJ2-3,once,-,TRBV29-1,CSVRTSYDTQYF,TGCAGCGTTAGGACCAGTTACGATACGCAGTATTTT
TRBJ2-3,-,-,TRBV27,CASSLSLTYYPRSNADTQYF,TGTGCCAGCAGTTTATCCCTTACATATTACCCGAGGTCAAACGCAGATACGCAGTATTTT
TRBJ2-3,-,TRBD2,TRBV4-2,CASSQASGASTDTQYF,TGTGCCAGCAGCCAAGCTAGCGGAGCTAGCACAGATACGCAGTATTTT
TRBJ2-2,-,-,TRBV25-1,CASSESIGRTGELFF,TGTGCCAGCAGTGAATCGATAGGGAGAACCGGGGAGCTGTTTTTT
TRBJ2-1,-,TRBD2,TRBV4-1,CASSRGLDHEQFF,TGCGCCAGCAGCCGGGGACTAGACCATGAGCAGTTCTTC
TRBJ2-2,-,-,TRBV7-9,CASSLSIRTWTVNTGELFF,TGTGCCAGCAGCTTATCGATCCGGACCTGGACAGTCAACACCGGGGAGCTGTTTTTT
TRBJ2-1,-,-,TRBV4-1,CASSQGGGWSATYNEQFF,TGCGCCAGCAGCCAAGGAGGAGGTTGGAGCGCTACCTACAATGAGCAGTTCTTC
TRBJ1-2,-,TRBD1,TRBV18,CASSPLQGVNYGYTF,TGTGCCAGCTCACCGCTGCAGGGGGTTAACTATGGCTACACCTTC
TRBJ2-2,-,-,TRBV30,CAWSAGPSVTGELFF,TGTGCCTGGAGTGCCGGGCCCTCGGTAACCGGGGAGCTGTTTTTT
TRBJ2-7,-,-,TRBV20-1,CSASAPIEQYF,TGCAGTGCTAGCGCCCCCATCGAGCAGTACTTC